The source of this T cell receptor beta chain is a study of shared clonotypes between healthy human individuals. Germline lookup yields CDR1 SGHAT and CDR2 FQNNGV. This CDR3 has 13 amino acids. Trimming took off 5 bases at V and 1 base at J, with 8 bases between the two ends. TCRdb's copy holds only in-frame clones and misses some; the assay was immunoSEQ multiplex PCR. The table has 2,100,000 or so clones, approximately 94% seen once. This TCR derives from a man between 18 and 29 years old in good health. The source material was naive CD4+ T cells sorted from blood. Subset reported: CD45RA+ positively selected. The chain links TRBV11-2 to TRBJ1-2; D gene ambiguous. DNA for the CDR3: TGTGCCAGCAGCACCGAGGTTAACTATGGCTACACCTTC. This sequence encodes CASSTEVNYGYTF.